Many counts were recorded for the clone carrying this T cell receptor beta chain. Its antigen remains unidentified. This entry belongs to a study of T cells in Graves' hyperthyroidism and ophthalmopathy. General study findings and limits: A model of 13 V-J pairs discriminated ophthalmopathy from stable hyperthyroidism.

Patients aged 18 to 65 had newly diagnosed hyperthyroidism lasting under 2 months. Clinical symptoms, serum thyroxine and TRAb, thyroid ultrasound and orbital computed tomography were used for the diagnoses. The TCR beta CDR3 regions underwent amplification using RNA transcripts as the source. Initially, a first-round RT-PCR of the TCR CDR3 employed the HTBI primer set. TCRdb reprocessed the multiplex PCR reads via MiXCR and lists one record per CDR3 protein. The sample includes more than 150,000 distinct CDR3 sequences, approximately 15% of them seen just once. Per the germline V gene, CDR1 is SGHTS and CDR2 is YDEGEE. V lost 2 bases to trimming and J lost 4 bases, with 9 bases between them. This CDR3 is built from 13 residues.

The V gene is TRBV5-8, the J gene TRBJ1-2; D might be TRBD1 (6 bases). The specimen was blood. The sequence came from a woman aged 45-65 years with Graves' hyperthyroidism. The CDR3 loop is CASSLRQVYGYTF. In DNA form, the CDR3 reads TGTGCCAGCAGCTTAAGACAGGTCTATGGCTACACCTTC.